This T cell receptor beta chain was retrieved from a study of T-cell memory formation after mild COVID-19. Study-wide results and limits: Contracting CD4+ clones sat mainly in CM and EM; CD8+ in EMRA. Cross-reactive memory seemingly joined, as some responding clones were found in pre-infection memory.

TCRdb itself ran the 5' RACE reads through MiXCR, one entry per CDR3 protein. Of 500,000 to 600,000 distinct CDR3 sequences listed, roughly 17% were seen once; the top ten hold more than 10%. As regards this clonotype: Its antigen is unidentified.

The CDR3 spans 12 residues. Trimming pared 3 bases from V and 9 bases from J, leaving 9 bases between. The germline V gene has CDR1 MNHEY and CDR2 SMNVEV (reference sequence). Material for sequencing was PBMCs or a T cell subset sorted from them (not recorded which). V gene TRBV27 combines with J gene TRBJ2-4; D gene ambiguous. This clonotype originated in an adult woman who had mild COVID-19 (a few samples of this study predate the infection). Cell type and time point are not known. Written as DNA, the CDR3 is TGTGCCAGCAGTTTTCCCGGAAGCATTCAGTACTTC. This sequence encodes CASSFPGSIQYF.